The 7 T cell receptor beta chains given below trace back to one sample, sequenced in a study of T cells after posttransplantation cyclophosphamide. Some clones are missing from TCRdb's copy, which holds only in-frame ones; the method was immunoSEQ multiplex PCR. This table holds roughly 70,000 clones, over 85% found once. The source material was PBMCs. Receptors were obtained from a woman aged 25 to 39 in good health and a related stem cell transplant donor.

The gene calls are TRBV2 and TRBJ2-7; 12 bases are shared with TRBD1. The CDR3 contains 15 residues. The V gene end was trimmed by 5 bases and the J gene end by 2 bases; junction bases not matched to a gene: 4. In germline, CDR1 is SNHLY, CDR2 FYNNEI. DNA for the CDR3: TGTGCCAGCAGTAGGGACAGGGGGCGCGCCTACGAGCAGTACTTC. Translated, it gives CASSRDRGRAYEQYF.

CDR3 sequence (DNA): TGTGCCTGGAGTGTTGGGACAGGGGCCCCGAACACTGAAGCTTTCTTT. As protein: CAWSVGTGAPNTEAFF. This chain joins TRBV30 and TRBJ1-1, with TRBD1 identical over 10 bases. The CDR3 extends over 16 amino acids. With 0 bases clipped from V and 1 base from J, the junction kept 5 bases outside the gene matches. CDR1 is GTSNPN, CDR2 SVGIG, per germline (reference sequence).

Written as DNA, the CDR3 is TGTGCCAGCAGTTTATCTGGCGAGAACACCGGGGAGCTGTTTTTT. Its protein product is CASSLSGENTGELFF. This chain uses TRBV28 with TRBJ2-2; D is unclear. Germline V gene sequence: CDR1 MDHEN, CDR2 SYDVKM. The CDR3 spans 15 residues. Trimming stripped 1 base from V and 1 base from J, with 7 bases between.

The chain combines TRBV5-5 with TRBJ2-3; no firm D call. The germline gives CDR1 SGHKS, CDR2 YYEKEE (reference sequence). The ends were cut back, 3 bases at V and 4 bases at J, with 12 bases in the middle. This CDR3 contains 14 residues. The CDR3 spells CASSSYAAPDTQYF. As DNA, the CDR3 is TGTGCCAGCAGCTCGTATGCCGCCCCAGATACGCAGTATTTT.

J is TRBJ1-2 and V is TRBV19; 7 bases match TRBD1. From germline, CDR1 is LNHDA and CDR2 SQIVND (reference sequence). V was clipped by 4 bases and J by 6 bases; unmatched bases: 5. CDR3 length: 13 amino acids. CDR3 bases: TGTGCCAGTAGTAAGACGACAGGGCATGGCTACACCTTC. Protein: CASSKTTGHGYTF.

The chain carries TRBV6-4 and TRBJ2-3; D is possibly TRBD2 (7 bases). Trimming stripped 2 bases from V and 0 bases from J, with 9 bases between. This CDR3 is 15 amino acids long. Germline assignment: CDR1 MRHNA and CDR2 SNTAGT. CDR3 residues: CASSDGGASTDTQYF. CDR3 nucleotide sequence: TGTGCCAGCAGTGACGGGGGGGCTAGCACAGATACGCAGTATTTT.

The chain has TRBV27 and TRBJ2-7; possibly TRBD2 for D (5 bases). The CDR3 runs to 14 residues. V lost 4 bases, J lost 5 bases, and 15 bases lay in between. Germline V gene data show CDR1 as MNHEY and CDR2 as SMNVEV (reference sequence). In nucleotides, the CDR3 is TGTGCCAGCAGTTCCCCACTGGGTAGCGACGAGCAGTACTTC. Encoded protein: CASSSPLGSDEQYF.